The 5 T cell receptor beta chains reported below all come from one sample, sequenced in a study of CD8 T cells in ankylosing spondylitis. General study findings and limits: A TCR beta motif of fewer than 10 highly homologous variants seemed to mark ankylosing spondylitis blood.

No cognate antigen is known for these TCRs. Each CDR3 protein is one row after TCRdb ran MiXCR on the 5' RACE reads. The sample holds roughly 700,000 distinct CDR3 sequences, around a fifth seen once. The source material was blood, either unsorted or a sorted T cell fraction (not recorded which). All receptors come from a male donor with ankylosing spondylitis.

This clonotype was detected a few times. The genes are TRBV3-1 and TRBJ2-7; D may be TRBD1 (6 bases). Between the trimmed V and J ends, which lost 7 bases and 2 bases, there was a span of 15 bases. Germline V gene sequence: CDR1 LGHDT, CDR2 YNNKEL (reference sequence). This CDR3 is built from 14 residues. The CDR3 loop reads CASMSYRAPYEQYF. The CDR3 nucleotides are TGTGCCAGCATGAGTTACAGGGCCCCCTACGAGCAGTACTTC.

This clonotype was seen more than once but under ten times. The V gene is TRBV7-2, the J gene TRBJ2-7, with 12 positions matching TRBD2. The CDR3 extends over 16 amino acids. After removal of 1 base from V and 4 bases from J, the junction contained 5 bases not matched to a gene. Germline V gives CDR1 SGHTA, CDR2 FQGNSA. The CDR3 sequence is CASSLGPGLAGYEQYF. The CDR3 DNA reads as TGTGCCAGCAGCTTAGGTCCGGGACTAGCGGGTTACGAGCAGTACTTC.

The chain links TRBV6-2 or TRBV6-3 to TRBJ2-1; 11 bases fit TRBD2. V shed 5 bases, J shed 4 bases, and the junction held 10 bases outside the gene matches. This CDR3 is 17 amino acids long. Germline CDR1 MNHEY, CDR2 SVGEGT. CDR3 nucleotides: TGTGCCAGCAGTCACACTAGCGGGAGAACGTCGTACAATGAGCAGTTCTTC. The encoded protein is CASSHTSGRTSYNEQFF.

The V call is TRBV7-8, the J call TRBJ2-5; TRBD1 might be the D (5 bases). Germline V gene sequence: CDR1 SGHVS, CDR2 FQNEAQ. The CDR3 extends over 15 amino acids. V was cut by 1 base and J by 1 base, with 10 bases left in between. DNA for the CDR3: TGTGCCAGCAGCTTAGATGGGGCAACCCAAGAGACCCAGTACTTC. This codes for CASSLDGATQETQYF.

This clonotype was counted a single time. The chain uses TRBV7-2 and TRBJ2-7; D remains unclear. The CDR3 length is 13 residues. V gave up 4 bases and J gave up 3 bases, with 10 bases separating them. The germline V gene encodes CDR1 SGHTA and CDR2 FQGNSA. The CDR3 nucleotides read TGTGCCAGCAGCTCAACAAACAACTACGAGCAGTACTTC. It encodes CASSSTNNYEQYF. Drawing the rest from reference TRBV7-2 and TRBJ2-7, the complete variable domain is GAGVSQSPSNKVTEKGKDVELRCDPISGHTALYWYRQSLGQGLEFLIYFQGNSAPDKSGLPSDRFSAERTGGSVSTLTIQRTQQEDSAVYLCASSSTNNYEQYFGPGTRLTVT.